This T cell receptor (beta chain) came from a study of CD8 T cells in ankylosing spondylitis. The study's findings and limits: Within peripheral blood, clones linked to disease were CD8+ and relatively rare. Reports say disease-linked clones showed up significantly more in matched ankylosing spondylitis synovial fluid. One TCR beta motif, made up of about 8 highly homologous variants, appeared characteristic of ankylosing spondylitis blood.

TCRdb independently ran MiXCR on the 5' RACE reads; one entry per CDR3 protein. The table lists fewer than 750,000 distinct CDR3 sequences, around 20% of them singletons. This clonotype has only a few counts. Its antigen is undetermined. This TCR was sampled from a male donor with ankylosing spondylitis. The sequencing sample was made of blood, either unsorted or a sorted T cell fraction (not recorded which).

The CDR3 DNA reads as TGTGCCAGCAGCTTTTATCAGGGCTATGGCTACACCTTC. It translates to CASSFYQGYGYTF. The chain carries TRBV7-6 and TRBJ1-2; possibly TRBD1 for D (5 bases). The germline V gene has CDR1 SGHVS and CDR2 FNYEAQ. The CDR3 length is 13 residues. Trimming shortened V by 3 bases and J by 4 bases, and 9 bases separated the two germline ends.